The 16 T cell receptor beta chains reported below all come from one sample, sequenced in a study of OX40 agonist ivuxolimab in advanced cancers. Clones were read by immunoSEQ multiplex PCR, and TCRdb kept only the in-frame ones, dropping some. The table has around 94,000 clones, more than 90% seen once; the top ten hold 3% to 3.5%. The input for sequencing was CD4+ or CD8+ T cells sorted from blood, taken in a trial of the OX40 agonist ivuxolimab. These TCRs come from an adult with an advanced solid tumor such as melanoma, head and neck, liver or kidney cancer.

The chain employs TRBV11-2 and TRBJ2-3; TRBD2 might be the D (5 bases). Germline V gene data show CDR1 as SGHAT and CDR2 as FQNNGV. V was trimmed by 3 bases and J by 4 bases, leaving 5 bases between them. CDR3 length: 12 residues. CDR3: CASSFGADTQYF. The CDR3 nucleotides are TGTGCCAGCAGCTTCGGGGCAGATACGCAGTATTTT.

The chain combines TRBV7-2 with TRBJ2-1; the D is unclear. V lost 6 bases and J 2 bases, leaving 5 bases between the germline ends. This CDR3 is built from 12 residues. Germline lookup yields CDR1 SGHTA and CDR2 FQGNSA. The CDR3 sequence: CASSSPYNEQFF. The CDR3 DNA follows: TGTGCCAGCAGTTCCCCCTACAATGAGCAGTTCTTC.

CDR3 coding DNA: TGTGCCAGCAGCTTGTTCGCCGGGGGGCATGAGCAGTTCTTC. Its protein product is CASSLFAGGHEQFF. The chain employs TRBV5-6 and TRBJ2-1; D is perhaps TRBD2 (7 bases). Trimming shortened V by 1 base and J by 8 bases, and 13 bases separated the two germline ends. The CDR3 runs to 14 residues. The germline CDR1 and CDR2 sequences are SGHDT and YYEEEE.

The CDR3 region has the DNA TGTGCCAGCAGCGTAGGGCAGGATGAAGCTTTCTTT. It encodes CASSVGQDEAFF. V and J are TRBV9 and TRBJ1-1; D gene unclear. Germline assignment: CDR1 SGDLS and CDR2 YYNGEE. V lost 0 bases and J lost 7, with 7 bases in between. This CDR3 contains 12 residues.

The CDR3 region is CASSRQGEKRTEAFF. As DNA, the CDR3 is TGTGCCAGTAGTAGACAGGGGGAAAAGAGGACTGAAGCTTTCTTT. The chain recombines TRBV19 with TRBJ1-1; TRBD1 aligns across 9 bases. CDR1 is LNHDA, CDR2 SQIVND, per germline (reference sequence). The CDR3 runs 15 residues. V lost 4 bases, J lost 5 bases, and 8 bases stayed unmatched. The full variable domain, completed using reference TRBV19 and TRBJ1-1, is DGGITQSPKYLFRKEGQNVTLSCEQNLNHDAMYWYRQDPGQGLRLIYYSQIVNDFQKGDIAEGYSVSREKKESFPLTVTSAQKNPTAFYLCASSRQGEKRTEAFFGQGTRLTVV.

The chain uses TRBV7-8 and TRBJ1-5; no definite D call. The V end lost 2 bases, the J end lost 0 bases, and 11 bases lay between the germline ends. This CDR3 is 16 amino acids long. Germline-derived CDR1 and CDR2 are SGHVS and FQNEAQ. The CDR3 DNA reads as TGTGCCAGCAGCTTACACTCCGGAAATAGCAATCAGCCCCAGCATTTT. Protein: CASSLHSGNSNQPQHF.

The chain has TRBV7-2 and TRBJ2-1; D gene uncertain. Between the trimmed V and J ends, which lost 0 bases and 0 bases, there was a span of 9 bases. The CDR3 spans 16 residues. Germline lookup yields CDR1 SGHTA and CDR2 FQGNSA. CDR3 in amino acids: CASSLARRYSYNEQFF. DNA of the CDR3: TGTGCCAGCAGCTTAGCGCGCAGGTACTCCTACAATGAGCAGTTCTTC.

The chain carries TRBV7-2 and TRBJ2-1, with D hard to call. Trimming took off 0 bases at V and 8 bases at J, with 14 bases between the two ends. CDR1 and CDR2 (germline): SGHTA, FQGNSA. CDR3 length: 15 amino acids. CDR3 nucleotide sequence: TGTGCCAGCAGCTTAGCGCGTGGCCGCACCGATGAGCAGTTCTTC. Its protein product is CASSLARGRTDEQFF.

The chain employs TRBV27 and TRBJ1-1; the D is unclear. CDR3 size: 13 residues. Trimming took off 8 bases at V and 3 bases at J, with 13 bases between the two ends. CDR1 is MNHEY and CDR2 is SMNVEV in the germline V gene (reference sequence). The CDR3 loop is CASAIGSDTEAFF. The CDR3 nucleotides read TGTGCCAGCGCTATCGGGAGTGACACTGAAGCTTTCTTT.

Concerning this clone: Other nucleotide sequences in the sample specify the same CDR3. The chain carries TRBV19 and TRBJ1-1; unclear D gene. Germline CDR1 LNHDA, CDR2 SQIVND (reference sequence). The length of the CDR3 is 11 residues. Deletions cut 8 bases from V and 0 bases from J, with 4 bases between. In nucleotides, the CDR3 is TGTGCCAGTTCTGTGAACACTGAAGCTTTCTTT. It is translated as CASSVNTEAFF. Complete variable domain (other parts from reference TRBV19 and TRBJ1-1): DGGITQSPKYLFRKEGQNVTLSCEQNLNHDAMYWYRQDPGQGLRLIYYSQIVNDFQKGDIAEGYSVSREKKESFPLTVTSAQKNPTAFYLCASSVNTEAFFGQGTRLTVV.

V usage is TRBV7-8 and J usage is TRBJ2-5; TRBD1 agrees at 9 bases. CDR1 and CDR2 from the germline V gene are SGHVS and FQNEAQ. J gave up 5 bases and V 2 bases, and 9 bases lay outside the gene matches. CDR3 length: 16 residues. The CDR3 here is CASSLIGTGLWETQYF. The CDR3 coding sequence is TGTGCCAGCAGCTTAATTGGGACAGGGTTGTGGGAGACCCAGTACTTC.

Turning to this clone: Additional DNA sequences in this sample encode the identical CDR3. The rearrangement links TRBV5-4 to TRBJ2-7, with D possibly being TRBD2 (6 bases). Germline values: CDR1 SGHNT, CDR2 YYREEE (reference sequence). V was shortened by 2 bases and J by 4 bases, with 7 bases between the two germline ends. CDR3 length: 12 residues. The CDR3 DNA sequence: TGTGCCAGCAGCTTTGCGGGGTACGAGCAGTACTTC. It yields the protein CASSFAGYEQYF.

This clone turned up a few times. The genes are TRBV13 and TRBJ1-5; the D is unclear. Germline V lookup: CDR1 PRHDT, CDR2 FYEKMQ (reference sequence). The CDR3 loop spans 15 amino acids. The V and J ends lost 0 bases and 0 bases respectively, with 6 bases between them. The CDR3 nucleotides read TGTGCCAGCAGCTTAGGGCTAAATAGCAATCAGCCCCAGCATTTT. This translates into CASSLGLNSNQPQHF.

V is TRBV27 and J is TRBJ1-2, with a possible D match to TRBD1 (5 bases). The CDR3 is 13 residues long. The germline CDR1 and CDR2 sequences are MNHEY and SMNVEV (reference sequence). V gave up 3 bases and J gave up 4 bases, with 9 bases separating them. The CDR3 DNA reads as TGTGCCAGCAGTTTCCAGGGTCTCTATGGCTACACCTTC. This encodes CASSFQGLYGYTF.

The CDR3 nucleotides read TGCAGCGTTGAACGGGTAGGGGGCAACACCGGGGAGCTGTTTTTT. Its translation is CSVERVGGNTGELFF. The rearrangement links TRBV29-1 to TRBJ2-2; 7 nucleotides match TRBD1. The germline gives CDR1 SQVTM, CDR2 ANQGSEA. The CDR3 contains 15 residues. Unmatched junction bases numbered 5, after V lost 2 bases and J lost 2 bases.

The chain joins TRBV5-8 to TRBJ1-6; TRBD1 might be the D (5 bases). V was trimmed by 2 bases and J by 0 bases, leaving 15 bases between them. There are 18 residues in the CDR3. CDR1 SGHTS and CDR2 YDEGEE come from the germline V gene. CDR3 nucleotide sequence: TGTGCCAGCAGCTTTGACGGGGGACTTAGCTCCTATAATTCACCCCTCCACTTT. Translated, it gives CASSFDGGLSSYNSPLHF.